One and the same sample provided the 9 T cell receptor beta chains below, sequenced in a study of OX40 agonist ivuxolimab in advanced cancers. Clones were read by immunoSEQ multiplex PCR, and TCRdb kept only the in-frame ones, dropping some. The sample has about 42,000 clones; roughly four fifths are singletons. The specimen comprised CD4+ or CD8+ T cells sorted from blood, sampled in a trial of the OX40 agonist ivuxolimab. The source of these receptors is an adult with an advanced solid tumor such as melanoma, head and neck, liver or kidney cancer.

The gene calls are TRBV4-2 and TRBJ2-1, with 10 bases identical to TRBD2. The germline V gene has CDR1 LGHNA and CDR2 YNFKEQ. This CDR3 is built from 16 residues. V dropped 4 bases and J dropped 7; count of bases not matched to a gene: 10. CDR3 sequence: CASSPTLAGAGNEQFF. The CDR3 DNA sequence: TGTGCCAGCAGCCCAACCCTAGCGGGAGCAGGAAATGAGCAGTTCTTC.

J is TRBJ1-1 and V is TRBV5-1; 7 bases align to TRBD1. The CDR3 extends over 15 amino acids. Losses at the gene ends were 0 bases for V and 2 bases for J; bases not matched to a gene: 4. Germline CDR1 and CDR2: SGHRS and YFSETQ. The CDR3 region is CASSLAGQINTEAFF. CDR3 DNA: TGCGCCAGCAGCTTGGCGGGACAGATTAACACTGAAGCTTTCTTT.

The CDR3 loop reads CASSSGLAGDVADTQYF. CDR3 in DNA: TGTGCCAGCAGCTCGGGACTAGCGGGAGACGTTGCAGATACGCAGTATTTT. The chain joins TRBV7-9 to TRBJ2-3; TRBD2 aligns across 14 bases. CDR1 and CDR2 from the germline V gene are SEHNR and FQNEAQ (reference sequence). V was pared by 4 bases and J by 4 bases, with 7 bases of the junction left unmatched. The CDR3 sequence is 17 residues long.

The rearrangement uses TRBV6-5 and TRBJ1-1; tentative D call: TRBD1 (5 bases). The V gene lost 4 bases and the J gene lost 4 bases, with 10 bases spanning the gap. The CDR3 loop spans 13 amino acids. CDR1 is MNHEY and CDR2 is SVGAGI in the germline V gene. The chain's CDR3 is CASSFGGATEAFF. In DNA form, the CDR3 reads TGTGCCAGCAGTTTCGGGGGAGCCACTGAAGCTTTCTTT.

The chain couples TRBV28 to TRBJ2-7; TRBD1 aligns across 10 bases. The CDR3 spans 18 residues. J lost 1 base, V lost 1 base, and 10 bases had no gene match. Germline CDR1 and CDR2: MDHEN and SYDVKM. CDR3 sequence: CASSLSPSRTGGSYEQYV. The CDR3, as DNA: TGTGCCAGCAGTTTATCCCCATCGAGGACAGGGGGTTCCTACGAGCAGTACGTC.

The chain has TRBV18 and TRBJ2-1; D gene unclear. CDR1 and CDR2 from the germline V gene are KGHSH and LQKENI. Trimming pared 7 bases from V and 11 bases from J, leaving 9 bases between. CDR3 length: 10 residues. The DNA for the CDR3 is TGTGCCAGCTGGCTTGGACAGCAGTTCTTC. The encoded protein is CASWLGQQFF.

Here the CDR3 reads CASSQGSTSIPYGYTF. In DNA, the CDR3 is TGCGCCAGCAGCCAAGGATCGACATCCATCCCCTATGGCTACACCTTC. The chain joins TRBV4-1 to TRBJ1-2, with D uncertain. This CDR3 region has 16 residues. The V end lost 1 base, the J end lost 4 bases, and 16 bases lay between the germline ends. Germline CDR1 and CDR2: MGHRA and YSYEKL.

This clone was seen once. V and J are TRBV6-5 and TRBJ2-2; D might be TRBD1 (5 bases). The CDR3 has 16 residues. The germline gives CDR1 MNHEY, CDR2 SVGAGI. The ends were cut back, 0 bases at V and 3 bases at J, with 11 bases in the middle. The CDR3 nucleotides are TGTGCCAGCAGTTACTCGGAAGGGGTAGACACCGGGGAGCTGTTTTTT. It yields the protein CASSYSEGVDTGELFF.

The genes are TRBV4-3 and TRBJ2-3; D might be TRBD1 or TRBD2, each matching 5 bases. Between the trimmed V and J ends, which lost 0 bases and 2 bases, there was a span of 15 bases. Germline V gene sequence: CDR1 LGHNA, CDR2 YSLEER. The CDR3 runs 17 residues. The CDR3 nucleotides read TGCGCCAGCAGCCAAGATTTCGGGGCGGTTAACACAGATACGCAGTATTTT. Its translation: CASSQDFGAVNTDTQYF.